Below, 16 T cell receptor beta chains from the same sample are listed, as sequenced in a study of blood T cell repertoires in COVID-19. The repertoire was sequenced with immunoSEQ multiplex PCR; TCRdb's copy has only in-frame clones and lacks some. The profile shows around 200,000 clones, 84% of them singletons. Sample: peripheral blood. The receptor set was obtained from a woman older than 75 with active or convalescent COVID-19.

The chain couples TRBV7-2 to TRBJ1-3; TRBD1 matches at 8 bases. CDR1 and CDR2 from the germline V gene are SGHTA and FQGNSA. Unmatched junction bases numbered 6, after V lost 5 bases and J lost 0 bases. The CDR3 extends over 16 amino acids. In DNA, the CDR3 is TGTGCCAGCAGCGGGGGACAGGCCATCTCTGGAAACACCATATATTTT. Its protein product is CASSGGQAISGNTIYF.

This clone was detected once. The CDR3 sequence: CASSFRSGGPKNIQYF. CDR3 bases: TGCGCCAGCAGCTTCAGGTCTGGGGGCCCCAAAAACATTCAGTACTTC. The chain recombines TRBV5-1 with TRBJ2-4; tentatively, D is TRBD1 (6 bases). V was cut by 2 bases and J by 2 bases, with 14 bases left in between. CDR3 length: 16 residues. Germline V lookup: CDR1 SGHRS, CDR2 YFSETQ.

The rearrangement uses TRBV11-3 and TRBJ1-1; D is unclear. The CDR3 spans 16 residues. The germline V gene has CDR1 SGHNT and CDR2 YENEEA. The V end lost 4 bases, the J end lost 1 base, and 16 bases lay between the germline ends. The DNA for the CDR3 is TGTGCCAGCAGCTCCCCTCCCGGGTCGCGGAACACTGAAGCTTTCTTT. It yields the protein CASSSPPGSRNTEAFF.

V and J are TRBV7-2 and TRBJ2-7, with 8 bases lining up with TRBD2. The CDR3 is 16 amino acids. CDR1 is SGHTA and CDR2 is FQGNSA in the germline V gene. Trimming took 3 bases from V and 0 from J; bases not matched to a gene: 7. CDR3 in amino acids: CASSFAGGRPSYEQYF. The DNA for the CDR3 is TGTGCCAGCAGCTTCGCAGGCGGGAGGCCCTCCTACGAGCAGTACTTC.

V gene TRBV30 combines with J gene TRBJ2-4, with TRBD1 matching over 11 bases. V lost 2 bases and J lost 1; bases outside the gene matches: 4. This CDR3 region has 16 residues. Germline CDR1 GTSNPN, CDR2 SVGIG (reference sequence). CDR3 bases: TGTGCCTGGAGTCCGGGACAGGGGGAGGCCAAAAACATTCAGTACTTC. Residues: CAWSPGQGEAKNIQYF.

A note on this clone: At one end, the junction sequence differs from germline, possibly due to a read error. In nucleotides, the CDR3 is TGTGCCAGCAGTCCCTCACCGGGACAGACCAAAACAATCATCTTC. Amino acid sequence: CASSPSPGQTKTIIF. V gene TRBV6-2 or TRBV6-3 combines with J gene TRBJ2-1; 7 bases match TRBD1. Germline CDR1 is MNHEY and CDR2 is SVGEGT. This CDR3 is 15 amino acids long.

The rearrangement links TRBV28 to TRBJ1-5; D might be TRBD1 (6 bases). The CDR3 is 15 residues long. Germline CDR1 reads MDHEN; CDR2 reads SYDVKM. The V end was cut by 6 bases, the J end by 4 bases, with 16 bases between. As DNA, the CDR3 is TGTGCCAGCAGCCTAAGGACAGCCTTGAATCAGCCCCAGCATTTT. It encodes CASSLRTALNQPQHF.

V gene TRBV6-5 combines with J gene TRBJ1-1, with 10 positions matching TRBD1. Per the germline V gene, CDR1 is MNHEY and CDR2 is SVGAGI. J gave up 4 bases and V 6 bases, and 8 bases lay outside the gene matches. The CDR3 covers 15 residues. Here the CDR3 reads CASRTDRGPPTEAFF. The CDR3 coding sequence is TGTGCCAGCAGGACAGACAGGGGGCCCCCCACTGAAGCTTTCTTT.

This clone was counted once. The chain carries TRBV7-8 and TRBJ1-1, with D uncertain. The CDR3 is made up of 14 amino acids. Trimming removed 4 bases at V and 0 bases at J, with 9 bases between. Germline CDR1 SGHVS, CDR2 FQNEAQ. CDR3 bases: TGTGCCAGCAGCTACCGAGCCCTGAACACTGAAGCTTTCTTT. It specifies CASSYRALNTEAFF.

V is TRBV11-3 and J is TRBJ1-1; D possibly corresponds to TRBD1 (5 bases). CDR3 size: 14 residues. Germline V CDR1 and CDR2: SGHNT, YENEEA. V was shortened by 0 bases and J by 7 bases, with 12 bases between the two germline ends. CDR3 nucleotide sequence: TGTGCCAGCAGCTTAGATTCCCAGGGCCTTGAAGCTTTCTTT. Amino acids: CASSLDSQGLEAFF.

The chain couples TRBV2 to TRBJ1-1, with 8 bases identical to TRBD1. Germline CDR1 SNHLY, CDR2 FYNNEI. The CDR3 contains 13 residues. The J segment lost 7 bases and the V segment lost 6 bases, leaving 7 bases of the junction unmatched. The CDR3 DNA sequence: TGTGCCAGCAGGTTGGACAGGGAGATTGAAGCTTTCTTT. Translated, it gives CASRLDREIEAFF.

In its sample, this clone was seen once. J is TRBJ2-3 and V is TRBV5-1, with TRBD2 identical over 16 bases. V gave up 4 bases and J gave up 6 bases; unmatched junction bases: 5. In germline, CDR1 is SGHRS, CDR2 YFSETQ. This CDR3 has 16 residues. CDR3 protein: CASSQGLAGGADTQYF. The CDR3 DNA is TGCGCCAGCAGCCAGGGACTAGCGGGAGGGGCGGATACGCAGTATTTT.

This rearrangement joins TRBV29-1 to TRBJ2-2; no clear D. V was clipped by 4 bases and J by 0 bases, with 9 bases between them. This CDR3 contains 14 residues. Germline values: CDR1 SQVTM, CDR2 ANQGSEA. For the CDR3, the DNA is TGCAGCGTTGGTATCCCAGCGAACACCGGGGAGCTGTTTTTT. Protein sequence: CSVGIPANTGELFF.

This clone came up once. V is TRBV25-1 and J is TRBJ2-1, with D possibly matching TRBD2 (6 bases). Per the germline V gene, CDR1 is MGHDK and CDR2 is SYGVNS. Between the trimmed V and J ends, which lost 3 bases and 6 bases, there was a span of 15 bases. The CDR3 is 15 residues long. DNA of the CDR3: TGTGCCAGCAGTGAGGGGGGACGCCAAGGCAATGAGCAGTTCTTC. Encoded protein: CASSEGGRQGNEQFF.

Remarks on this clone: The same CDR3 can be traced to other DNA sequences in this sample. The V and J genes are TRBV30 and TRBJ2-1, with 7 bases aligning to TRBD2. Germline-derived CDR1 and CDR2 are GTSNPN and SVGIG (reference sequence). This CDR3 region has 14 residues. Trimming removed 2 bases from V and 0 bases from J; junction bases left unmatched: 1. The CDR3 sequence: CAWSRGSSYNEQFF. CDR3 coding DNA: TGTGCCTGGAGTCGCGGGAGCTCCTACAATGAGCAGTTCTTC.

CDR3 bases: TGCGCCAGCAGCGACCGACTAGCGGGAGGGGTGAATGAGCAGTTCTTC. Protein sequence: CASSDRLAGGVNEQFF. V gene TRBV5-1 combines with J gene TRBJ2-1; 14 bases agree with TRBD2. CDR1 SGHRS and CDR2 YFSETQ come from the germline V gene. The CDR3 runs 16 residues. V was pared by 4 bases and J by 7 bases, with 7 bases of the junction left unmatched.